The clone carrying this TCR beta chain was detected only a few times. Sample-barcoded 5' priming and a J-beta primer mix drove a second PCR of 7 to 11 cycles. Each of the cDNA molecules was tagged by a template-switch adaptor with 12 random nucleotides. TCRdb redid the calling of the 5' RACE reads with MiXCR, one entry per CDR3 protein. The table has roughly 1.5 million distinct CDR3 sequences, approximately 42% seen once. The V end was cut by 2 bases, the J end by 3 bases, with 13 bases between. The germline gives CDR1 MNHNY, CDR2 SVGAGI (reference sequence). The CDR3 runs 15 residues. The sample originates from a study of blood T cells in healthy people across ages.

This sequence originates from a woman under 30 in good health. What was sequenced was blood. The chain is built from TRBV6-6 and TRBJ2-5, with D tentatively TRBD1 (6 bases). CDR3 amino acids: CASSYLGRGEETQYF. The CDR3 DNA reads TGTGCCAGCAGTTACCTCGGCAGGGGAGAAGAGACCCAGTACTTC.